These 18 T cell receptor beta chains originate from one sample sequenced in a study of a mutant IDH1 vaccine in newly diagnosed glioma (dated by TCRdb to the early 2020s). The meaning of the sample's time point label: week 5, during vaccination. Each vaccine dose, consisting of 300 ug of a 20-mer mutant IDH1 peptide in Montanide, was administered subcutaneously with topical imiquimod. Their target antigens are unknown. The library relied on the immunoSEQ multiplex PCR assay. What TCRdb holds here is the immuneACCESS table cut down to in-frame rearrangements. Part of the clones is not present; checked against another copy, under half of the missing clones reflect an unresolved V gene, and the others are unexplained. Counted in this sample were 12,000 or so clones; 87% of them appeared once. Around 6.3% of the sample rests with the top ten. The sequenced sample was PBMCs, obtained from a glioma patient whose treatment included an IDH1 peptide vaccine. The source is a middle-aged woman with glioma. Some clones in this sample may be carry-over from other donors' samples.

The gene calls are TRBV5-1 and TRBJ1-1; 9 positions agree with TRBD1. The germline V gene has CDR1 SGHRS and CDR2 YFSETQ. The CDR3 contains 14 residues. The ends lost 4 bases at V and 7 bases at J; junction bases unmatched: 8. CDR3 sequence: CASSPGTGRGEAFF. The CDR3 DNA sequence: TGCGCCAGCAGCCCCGGGACAGGGAGGGGTGAAGCTTTCTTT.

The CDR3 is CASSPKPTSGSYNEQFF. In DNA form, the CDR3 reads TGTGCCAGCAGCCCAAAACCGACTAGCGGGAGCTACAATGAGCAGTTCTTC. The gene calls are TRBV7-2 and TRBJ2-1; 12 bases map to TRBD2. Germline V gives CDR1 SGHTA, CDR2 FQGNSA. The CDR3 spans 17 residues. V dropped 5 bases and J dropped 3; count of bases not matched to a gene: 8.

The CDR3 coding sequence is TGTGCCAGCAGCGTACAGGGCCATAGCAATCAGCCCCAGCATTTT. Amino acids: CASSVQGHSNQPQHF. The chain employs TRBV21-1 and TRBJ1-5; TRBD1, the table's D call, was not compared with the DNA. TRBV21-1 is recorded as a pseudogene. The CDR3 consists of 15 residues.

The genes are TRBV10-1 and TRBJ2-7, with D maybe TRBD2 (5 bases). Per the germline V gene, CDR1 is WNHNN and CDR2 is SYGVQD (reference sequence). This CDR3 is 11 amino acids long. V lost 10 bases and J 5 bases, leaving 12 bases between the germline ends. CDR3 bases: TGCGCCAACCCGGAGGACCACGAGCAGTACTTC. Its translation: CANPEDHEQYF.

The rearrangement joins TRBV11-2 to TRBJ1-5; D is ambiguous. The CDR3 is made up of 13 amino acids. V was cut by 5 bases and J by 7 bases, with 12 bases left in between. CDR1 is SGHAT, CDR2 FQNNGV, per germline. CDR3 in DNA: TGTGCCAGCAGCGCCGCCAGGACCCAGCCCCAGCATTTT. It yields the protein CASSAARTQPQHF. Together with reference TRBV11-2 and TRBJ1-5, the CDR3 gives the full variable domain: EAGVAQSPRYKIIEKRQSVAFWCNPISGHATLYWYQQILGQGPKLLIQFQNNGVVDDSQLPKDRFSAERLKGVDSTLKIQPAKLEDSAVYLCASSAARTQPQHFGDGTRLSIL.

This chain connects TRBV7-9 to TRBJ1-5, with TRBD1 identical over 7 bases. With V trimmed by 5 bases and J by 2 bases, 6 bases remained unmatched. This CDR3 has 15 amino acids. The V gene's germline CDR1 is SEHNR and CDR2 FQNEAQ (reference sequence). The CDR3 DNA reads as TGTGCCAGCAGCCTTACAGGGGAGGGCAATCAGCCCCAGCATTTT. Its translation is CASSLTGEGNQPQHF.

In the case of this clone: This same CDR3 is encoded by further DNA sequences in the sample. The J gene is TRBJ1-1, the V gene TRBV18; tentatively, D is TRBD1 (5 bases). Trimming shortened V by 3 bases and J by 1 base, and 6 bases separated the two germline ends. CDR1 and CDR2 from the germline V gene are KGHSH and LQKENI. There are 13 residues in the CDR3. This CDR3 is CASSPGQNTEAFF. CDR3 sequence (DNA): TGTGCCAGCTCACCGGGGCAGAACACTGAAGCTTTCTTT.

This rearrangement joins TRBV5-1 to TRBJ1-1; D is unclear. Trimming removed 0 bases from V and 0 bases from J, with 9 bases in between. In germline, CDR1 is SGHRS, CDR2 YFSETQ. The CDR3 has 15 residues. CDR3 DNA: TGCGCCAGCAGCTTGGCGCAAGCCATGAACACTGAAGCTTTCTTT. Protein sequence: CASSLAQAMNTEAFF.

This clone came up a few times. The genes are TRBV5-1 and TRBJ1-1; TRBD1 might be the D (5 bases). The ends were cut back, 0 bases at V and 6 bases at J, with 12 bases in the middle. Germline V gene lookup returns CDR1 SGHRS and CDR2 YFSETQ. This CDR3 spans 14 amino acids. CDR3 residues: CASSLAGGVAEAFF. For the CDR3, the DNA is TGCGCCAGCAGCTTGGCCGGGGGGGTGGCTGAAGCTTTCTTT. Looking up the rest from reference TRBV5-1 and TRBJ1-1 gives the full variable domain: KAGVTQTPRYLIKTRGQQVTLSCSPISGHRSVSWYQQTPGQGLQFLFEYFSETQRNKGNFPGRFSGRQFSNSRSEMNVSTLELGDSALYLCASSLAGGVAEAFFGQGTRLTVV.

The chain carries TRBV2 and TRBJ2-2; D is possibly TRBD1 (7 bases). This CDR3 has 13 amino acids. Trimming cost V 6 bases and J 6 bases, with 11 bases left between them. Germline V CDR1 and CDR2: SNHLY, FYNNEI. CDR3 DNA sequence: TGTGCCAGCAGGGAGGGGGCCCCCGGGGAGCTGTTTTTT. Its protein is CASREGAPGELFF.

J is TRBJ2-7 and V is TRBV5-1; D gene unclear. Per the germline V gene, CDR1 is SGHRS and CDR2 is YFSETQ. V was clipped by 4 bases and J by 5 bases, with 10 bases between them. The CDR3 length is 12 residues. CDR3 DNA: TGCGCCAGCAGCGTCGGGTTTGACGAGCAGTACTTC. Its protein product is CASSVGFDEQYF.

The rearrangement uses TRBV30 and TRBJ2-7; weak D call: TRBD2 (7 bases). V lost 0 bases and J 7 bases, leaving 13 bases between the germline ends. Germline CDR1 GTSNPN, CDR2 SVGIG (reference sequence). CDR3 length: 13 residues. In nucleotides, the CDR3 is TGTGCCTGGAGTGTAGGGGGGGCTGAAGAGCAGTACTTC. As protein: CAWSVGGAEEQYF.

This clone appeared a single time. This rearrangement joins TRBV29-1 to TRBJ1-2; 7 bases line up with TRBD1. This CDR3 has 13 amino acids. Per the germline V gene, CDR1 is SQVTM and CDR2 is ANQGSEA. Trimming at V came to 6 bases and at J to 4 bases, leaving 8 bases not matched to a gene. This chain's CDR3 is CSVRTGIGYGYTF. CDR3 bases: TGCAGCGTAAGGACAGGCATTGGCTATGGCTACACCTTC.

The chain couples TRBV6-5 to TRBJ1-1, with 7 bases lining up with TRBD1. V trimming: 5 bases; J trimming: 0 bases; junction bases outside the gene matches: 3. The CDR3 is made up of 14 amino acids. Germline V gene sequence: CDR1 MNHEY, CDR2 SVGAGI. The CDR3 DNA sequence: TGTGCCAGCAGTCGGGGACAGATGAACACTGAAGCTTTCTTT. Its translation: CASSRGQMNTEAFF.

This rearrangement joins TRBV7-6 to TRBJ2-1, with 9 bases matching TRBD1. CDR1 SGHVS and CDR2 FNYEAQ come from the germline V gene. The CDR3 contains 15 residues. The J segment lost 9 bases and the V segment lost 1 base, leaving 7 bases of the junction unmatched. The DNA of the CDR3 is TGTGCCAGCAGCTTAGGGAGACAGGGGGGGGGTGAGCAGTTCTTC. It is translated as CASSLGRQGGGEQFF.

The rearrangement joins TRBV6-5 to TRBJ2-7, with D possibly being TRBD1 (6 bases). The CDR3 covers 14 residues. V was clipped by 5 bases and J by 5 bases, with 16 bases between them. Germline CDR1 reads MNHEY; CDR2 reads SVGAGI. In nucleotides, the CDR3 is TGTGCCAGCAGTACTCTAGGGGGTTCCCACGAGCAGTACTTC. This encodes CASSTLGGSHEQYF.

The J gene is TRBJ1-1, the V gene TRBV18; D gene unclear. The CDR3 runs to 13 residues. Germline V gene sequence: CDR1 KGHSH, CDR2 LQKENI. V was pared by 3 bases and J by 3 bases, with 8 bases between. CDR3 sequence: CASSPMGDTEAFF. CDR3 bases: TGTGCCAGCTCACCTATGGGCGACACTGAAGCTTTCTTT. Complete variable domain (other parts from reference TRBV18 and TRBJ1-1): NAGVMQNPRHLVRRRGQEARLRCSPMKGHSHVYWYRQLPEEGLKFMVYLQKENIIDESGMPKERFSAEFPKEGPSILRIQQVVRGDSAAYFCASSPMGDTEAFFGQGTRLTVV.

The V gene is TRBV4-1, the J gene TRBJ2-7; maybe TRBD1 (6 bases). Looked up from germline, CDR1 is MGHRA and CDR2 is YSYEKL. The CDR3 has 19 amino acids. V was clipped by 0 bases and J by 3 bases, with 24 bases between them. The CDR3 DNA is TGCGCCAGCAGCCAAGAGCTAAACCTGGGACAAAGGGTAAGCTACGAGCAGTACTTC. It is translated as CASSQELNLGQRVSYEQYF.